The entry below gives a single TCR beta chain sequence along with its context. Primed by a sample-barcoded 5' primer and a J-beta primer mix, a second PCR proceeded for about 6 to 12 cycles. TCRdb passed the 5' RACE reads through MiXCR, listing each CDR3 protein once. In the table there are over a million distinct CDR3 sequences, 42% of which are singletons. The data were taken from a study of blood T cells in healthy people across ages. Roughly 10 milliliters of peripheral blood were drawn from each donor into EDTA-treated tubes. V lost 7 bases and J 9 bases, leaving 13 bases between the germline ends. The CDR3 is made up of 12 amino acids.

This chain connects TRBV12-3 or TRBV12-4 to TRBJ1-5, with D perhaps matching TRBD1 (5 bases). Sequencing was done on a sample of blood. The source is a woman aged 18-29 years in good health. The CDR3, as DNA: TGTGCCAGCACCGGGGGGTCGTCGCCCCAGCATTTT. It translates to CASTGGSSPQHF.